This T cell receptor beta chain comes out of a study of cytomegalovirus exposure and HLA in healthy donors. This clone was seen once. Antigen: not known. V lost 4 bases to trimming and J lost 3 bases; unmatched junction nucleotides: 6. The CDR3 sequence is 15 residues long. CDR1 SGHNT and CDR2 YYREEE come from the germline V gene (reference sequence). Study outcomes and limitations: Some 16,000 TCR beta sequences were associated with HLA alleles at 0.05 false discovery rate in a later analysis. Available immune exposure information covered CMV serostatus only. By HLA locus, TCR association rates varied in a later analysis, with DRB1 showing the most and HLA-C the fewest.

Primers included in the PCR were 60 Vbeta and 13 Jbeta primers. Only in-frame clones appear in the TCRdb table, and some are missing; sequencing was by immunoSEQ multiplex PCR. Here the sample spans roughly 130,000 clones, roughly three quarters being singletons. The chain uses TRBV5-4 and TRBJ2-7; 11 bases are shared with TRBD1. This receptor was identified in a female donor in good health and CMV-seronegative. Material: PBMCs. CDR3 DNA sequence: TGTGCCAGCAGCCCGGCCGGGACAGGGGGCTACGAGCAGTACTTC. Residues: CASSPAGTGGYEQYF.